This passage covers 28 T cell receptor beta chains from one sample sequenced in a study of shared T cell receptors in the human thymus. Assay: immunoSEQ multiplex PCR; the TCRdb copy retains only in-frame clones and omits some. The sample carries 700,000 or so clones, around 85% recorded once. These data also formed part of another study, on human thymus T cells.

Sequencing was carried out using thymocytes. Source of these receptors: a girl in the first two years of life with a congenital heart defect.

This clone was seen more than once but under ten times. This sequence joins TRBV5-5 and TRBJ1-5; no clear D gene. The CDR3 contains 14 residues. Trimming shortened V by 1 base and J by 0 bases, and 5 bases separated the two germline ends. CDR1 and CDR2 (germline): SGHKS, YYEKEE (reference sequence). Here the CDR3 reads CASSLIHSNQPQHF. The CDR3, as DNA: TGTGCCAGCAGCTTGATCCATAGCAATCAGCCCCAGCATTTT. Complete variable domain (other parts from reference TRBV5-5 and TRBJ1-5): DAGVTQSPTHLIKTRGQQVTLRCSPISGHKSVSWYQQVLGQGPQFIFQYYEKEERGRGNFPDRFSARQFPNYSSELNVNALLLGDSALYLCASSLIHSNQPQHFGDGTRLSIL.

The chain recombines TRBV5-1 with TRBJ2-7; perhaps TRBD1 as D (6 bases). Per germline, CDR1 SGHRS and CDR2 YFSETQ. Trimming removed 4 bases at V and 3 bases at J, with 14 bases between. This CDR3 is built from 14 residues. The CDR3 loop reads CASSPRGHFYEQYF. CDR3 in DNA: TGCGCCAGCAGCCCCAGGGGACACTTCTACGAGCAGTACTTC. Full variable domain (outside the CDR3, taken from reference TRBV5-1 and TRBJ2-7): KAGVTQTPRYLIKTRGQQVTLSCSPISGHRSVSWYQQTPGQGLQFLFEYFSETQRNKGNFPGRFSGRQFSNSRSEMNVSTLELGDSALYLCASSPRGHFYEQYFGPGTRLTVT.

A word on this clone: At the DNA level, this CDR3 is encoded by other sequences in the same sample as well. The V call is TRBV27, the J call TRBJ1-1, with a weak D call TRBD1 (5 bases). Germline-derived CDR1 and CDR2 are MNHEY and SMNVEV (reference sequence). The CDR3 length is 12 residues. V shed 5 bases and J shed 5 bases, with 9 bases lying between them. The CDR3 nucleotides read TGTGCCAGCAGTCCCGGGGGGACTGAAGCTTTCTTT. Translation gives CASSPGGTEAFF.

CDR3 sequence: CASSLKDRGLMNTEAFF. DNA for the CDR3: TGCGCCAGCAGCCTAAAGGACAGGGGTCTAATGAACACTGAAGCTTTCTTT. The genes are TRBV4-1 and TRBJ1-1; 9 bases map to TRBD1. CDR3 size: 17 residues. Germline loops: CDR1 MGHRA, CDR2 YSYEKL. V lost 4 bases to trimming and J lost 0 bases; unmatched junction nucleotides: 9.

The gene calls are TRBV2 and TRBJ2-2; a possible D gene is TRBD2 (5 bases). CDR1 and CDR2 from the germline V gene are SNHLY and FYNNEI. CDR3 length equals 15 residues. Trimming removed 7 bases at V and 1 base at J, with 13 bases between. The CDR3, as DNA: TGTGCCAGCACTCCCTTGGAGGTGAACACCGGGGAGCTGTTTTTT. It yields the protein CASTPLEVNTGELFF.

CDR3 nucleotides: TGTGCCAGCAGCTTAGGCTACCACAATCAGCCCCAGCATTTT. This codes for CASSLGYHNQPQHF. The chain combines TRBV7-2 with TRBJ1-5; D is undetermined. Germline assignment: CDR1 SGHTA and CDR2 FQGNSA. V gave up 1 base and J gave up 3 bases, with 7 bases separating them. The CDR3 extends over 14 amino acids.

This rearrangement joins TRBV15 to TRBJ2-7; maybe TRBD2 (5 bases). The CDR3 is made up of 14 amino acids. The germline V gene has CDR1 LNHNV and CDR2 YYDKDF (reference sequence). The ends were cut back, 1 base at V and 2 bases at J, with 9 bases in the middle. The CDR3 DNA reads TGTGCCACCAGCAGAGTCGCGGGCGCCTACGAGCAGTACTTC. Its protein product is CATSRVAGAYEQYF.

The chain recombines TRBV5-1 with TRBJ1-1; D is perhaps TRBD1 (5 bases). The CDR3 has 14 amino acids. The germline V gene has CDR1 SGHRS and CDR2 YFSETQ. Between the trimmed V and J ends, which lost 0 bases and 6 bases, there was a span of 12 bases. CDR3 region: CASSLAGDRPEAFF. The CDR3 bases are TGCGCCAGCAGCTTGGCGGGGGACCGGCCTGAAGCTTTCTTT.

The chain combines TRBV2 with TRBJ2-7; maybe TRBD1 (5 bases). This CDR3 contains 13 residues. CDR1 SNHLY and CDR2 FYNNEI come from the germline V gene. Trimming cost V 8 bases and J 3 bases, with 14 bases left between them. In nucleotides, the CDR3 is TGTGCCAGCCCGTACGGACATGTCTACGAGCAGTACTTC. Protein: CASPYGHVYEQYF.

The J gene is TRBJ2-7, the V gene TRBV5-1; the D gene is possibly TRBD1 (6 bases). Trimming cost V 3 bases and J 0 bases, with 22 bases left between them. The CDR3 contains 18 residues. CDR1 and CDR2 (germline): SGHRS, YFSETQ. The CDR3 region is CASSYDTPRQDLSYEQYF. DNA for the CDR3: TGCGCCAGCAGCTACGATACCCCAAGACAGGACCTCTCCTACGAGCAGTACTTC.

V usage is TRBV6-6 and J usage is TRBJ1-4; no clear D gene. Trimming pared 4 bases from V and 4 bases from J, leaving 10 bases between. This CDR3 spans 14 amino acids. Germline CDR1 reads MNHNY; CDR2 reads SVGAGI (reference sequence). CDR3 DNA sequence: TGTGCCAGCAGTTGGAGGGATAGTAATGAAAAACTGTTTTTT. Its protein is CASSWRDSNEKLFF.

This clone was seen only once. This chain links TRBV11-2 with TRBJ1-2, with D possibly TRBD1 on 6 matching bases. V lost 1 base to trimming and J lost 2 bases, with 11 bases between them. The CDR3 length is 15 residues. CDR1 and CDR2 (germline): SGHAT, FQNNGV. Here the CDR3 reads CASSLGVGANYGYTF. In DNA form, the CDR3 reads TGTGCCAGCAGCTTAGGGGTGGGGGCCAACTATGGCTACACCTTC.

A note on this clone: A junction end diverges from the germline sequence, so it may reflect a read error. The same CDR3 also results from other DNA sequences found in this sample. The rearrangement joins TRBV5-6 to TRBJ1-6; no clear D. CDR3 length: 16 residues. CDR1 and CDR2 (germline): SGHDT, YYEEEE. The CDR3 loop reads CASSFTESSYNSPLHF. The CDR3 DNA follows: TGTGCCAGCAGCTTTACAGAGAGCTCCTATAATTCCCCCCTCCACTTT.

V usage is TRBV6-8 and J usage is TRBJ2-3; 9 bases are shared with TRBD2. With 2 bases clipped from V and 4 bases from J, the junction kept 10 bases outside the gene matches. Germline V gene lookup returns CDR1 MNHGY and CDR2 SAAAGT. The CDR3 contains 17 residues. The CDR3 DNA reads as TGTGCCAGCAGTTACGGGGCTAGCGGGGTGGGCGCAGATACGCAGTATTTT. Its translation: CASSYGASGVGADTQYF.

There are a few counts of this clone. CDR3 sequence reads: CASRDRDTYEQYF. The CDR3 DNA sequence: TGTGCCAGCCGGGACAGGGATACCTACGAGCAGTACTTC. This chain connects TRBV7-6 to TRBJ2-7; 9 bases are shared with TRBD1. The CDR3 is 13 amino acids. J was trimmed by 2 bases and V by 8 bases; bases with no gene match: 4. Per germline, CDR1 SGHVS and CDR2 FNYEAQ.

This clone was seen more than once but under ten times. J is TRBJ1-1 and V is TRBV11-2; 8 nucleotides match TRBD1. V trimming: 0 bases; J trimming: 0 bases; junction bases outside the gene matches: 15. Looked up from germline, CDR1 is SGHAT and CDR2 is FQNNGV. The CDR3 covers 20 residues. Here the CDR3 DNA reads TGTGCCAGCAGCTTAGATCCAGGGCCGACAGGGGTGGATATGAACACTGAAGCTTTCTTT. Its translation: CASSLDPGPTGVDMNTEAFF.

The chain carries TRBV7-6 and TRBJ2-3; D possibly corresponds to TRBD2 (6 bases). Trimming pared 1 base from V and 5 bases from J, leaving 16 bases between. CDR1 SGHVS and CDR2 FNYEAQ come from the germline V gene. CDR3 length equals 16 residues. The CDR3 spells CASSLGGTDNGDTQYF. DNA of the CDR3: TGTGCCAGCAGCTTAGGCGGGACCGACAATGGAGATACGCAGTATTTT.

This rearrangement joins TRBV29-1 to TRBJ2-1, with D maybe TRBD1 (6 bases). This CDR3 region has 11 residues. Germline CDR1 reads SQVTM; CDR2 reads ANQGSEA. Trimming took off 7 bases at V and 6 bases at J, with 10 bases between the two ends. CDR3 bases: TGCAGCGCTGGACAGTCCAATGAGCAGTTCTTC. Its translation: CSAGQSNEQFF.

The chain uses TRBV11-2 and TRBJ1-5; D is perhaps TRBD1 (6 bases). This CDR3 has 14 residues. Germline V gene lookup returns CDR1 SGHAT and CDR2 FQNNGV. V was clipped by 5 bases and J by 6 bases, with 14 bases between them. CDR3 DNA: TGTGCCAGCAGCCCCAACAGGGTCGGTCAGCCCCAGCATTTT. Protein sequence: CASSPNRVGQPQHF.

The chain uses TRBV27 and TRBJ2-7; tentatively, D is TRBD2 (6 bases). The CDR3 is made up of 16 amino acids. Germline CDR1 reads MNHEY; CDR2 reads SMNVEV (reference sequence). The V end was cut by 5 bases, the J end by 3 bases, with 20 bases between. CDR3 in amino acids: CASSAPTRQTFYEQYF. The CDR3, as DNA: TGTGCCAGCAGTGCCCCGACTAGACAAACCTTCTACGAGCAGTACTTC.

The V gene is TRBV6-5, the J gene TRBJ1-3; D gene ambiguous. This CDR3 region has 13 residues. V gave up 4 bases and J gave up 1 base, with 5 bases separating them. Germline loops: CDR1 MNHEY, CDR2 SVGAGI. The CDR3 region is CASSFESGNTIYF. The CDR3 DNA follows: TGTGCCAGCAGTTTTGAGTCTGGAAACACCATATATTTT.

The chain has TRBV2 and TRBJ1-1; D may be TRBD1 (5 bases). Trimming took 8 bases from V and 7 from J, leaving 32 bases between them. This CDR3 contains 18 residues. CDR1 is SNHLY, CDR2 FYNNEI, per germline. CDR3 DNA: TGTGCCAGCTTTGTGCCACAGGTTTCTAGCGGAGGTAACGATGAAGCTTTCTTT. This codes for CASFVPQVSSGGNDEAFF.

V and J are TRBV14 and TRBJ2-1; no reliable D call. Between the trimmed V and J ends, which lost 4 bases and 4 bases, there was a span of 26 bases. CDR3 length: 19 residues. Germline V lookup: CDR1 SGHDN, CDR2 FVKESK. The DNA for the CDR3 is TGTGCCAGCAGCCTGGGTAAAGCGCGAATCTCCCCCCCTTACAATGAGCAGTTCTTC. Translated: CASSLGKARISPPYNEQFF. The full variable domain, in which reference TRBV14 and TRBJ2-1 provide the parts outside the CDR3, is EAGVTQFPSHSVIEKGQTVTLRCDPISGHDNLYWYRRVMGKEIKFLLHFVKESKQDESGMPNNRFLAERTGGTYSTLKVQPAELEDSGVYFCASSLGKARISPPYNEQFFGPGTRLTVL.

The rearrangement uses TRBV19 and TRBJ2-2, with TRBD1 identical over 7 bases. The ends lost 4 bases at V and 5 bases at J; junction bases unmatched: 7. The germline V gene encodes CDR1 LNHDA and CDR2 SQIVND (reference sequence). This CDR3 is built from 15 residues. The CDR3 DNA follows: TGTGCCAGTAGTACCCGGGACAGCCATACCGGGGAGCTGTTTTTT. It encodes CASSTRDSHTGELFF. The full variable domain, with the rest looked up from reference TRBV19 and TRBJ2-2, is DGGITQSPKYLFRKEGQNVTLSCEQNLNHDAMYWYRQDPGQGLRLIYYSQIVNDFQKGDIAEGYSVSREKKESFPLTVTSAQKNPTAFYLCASSTRDSHTGELFFGEGSRLTVL.

V gene TRBV28 combines with J gene TRBJ1-6; TRBD1 is a possible D gene (6 bases). CDR3 length: 15 amino acids. Germline V gives CDR1 MDHEN, CDR2 SYDVKM. V was clipped by 2 bases and J by 6 bases, with 11 bases between them. The CDR3 spells CASSLPGRGNSPLHF. CDR3 nucleotides: TGTGCCAGCAGTTTACCCGGCAGGGGTAATTCACCCCTCCACTTT.

The V call is TRBV19, the J call TRBJ2-4, with D perhaps TRBD2 (5 bases). Germline assignment: CDR1 LNHDA and CDR2 SQIVND (reference sequence). Deletions cut 1 base from V and 7 bases from J, with 14 bases between. The CDR3 runs to 15 residues. The CDR3 sequence is CASSIAPRGTNIQYF. Written as DNA, the CDR3 is TGTGCCAGTAGTATAGCCCCCCGGGGTACGAACATTCAGTACTTC.

The rearrangement joins TRBV5-1 to TRBJ2-3, with 9 bases that match TRBD2. This CDR3 has 16 residues. The V gene's germline CDR1 is SGHRS and CDR2 YFSETQ. Losses at the gene ends were 4 bases for V and 2 bases for J; bases not matched to a gene: 8. Here the CDR3 reads CASSPGIAGDTDTQYF. DNA of the CDR3: TGCGCCAGCAGCCCAGGAATAGCGGGGGACACAGATACGCAGTATTTT.

This clone was detected only a few times. V and J are TRBV7-8 and TRBJ1-3; D may be TRBD1 (5 bases). CDR3 length equals 19 residues. V shed 0 bases and J shed 3 bases, with 21 bases lying between them. CDR1 and CDR2 from the germline V gene are SGHVS and FQNEAQ. DNA of the CDR3: TGTGCCAGCAGCTTAGCGGGCTGGTCGGGGGACGGGTATGGAAACACCATATATTTT. Protein product: CASSLAGWSGDGYGNTIYF.